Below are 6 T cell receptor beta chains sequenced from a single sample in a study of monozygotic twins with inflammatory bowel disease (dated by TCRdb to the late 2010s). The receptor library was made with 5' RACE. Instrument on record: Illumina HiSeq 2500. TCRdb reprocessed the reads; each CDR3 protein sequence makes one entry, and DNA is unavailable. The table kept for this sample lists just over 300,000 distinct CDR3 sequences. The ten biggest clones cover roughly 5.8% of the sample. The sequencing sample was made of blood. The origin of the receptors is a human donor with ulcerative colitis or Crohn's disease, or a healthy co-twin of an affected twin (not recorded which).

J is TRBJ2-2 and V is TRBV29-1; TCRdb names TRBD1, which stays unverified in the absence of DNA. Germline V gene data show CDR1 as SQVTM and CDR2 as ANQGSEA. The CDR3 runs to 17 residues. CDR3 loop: CSVAGPGQGSNTGELFF.

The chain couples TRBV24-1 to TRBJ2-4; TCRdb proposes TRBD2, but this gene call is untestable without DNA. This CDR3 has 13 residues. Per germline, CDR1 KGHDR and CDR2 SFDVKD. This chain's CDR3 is CATSSSAKNIQYF.

The CDR3 sequence is CASRGGAFGPDTQYF. The chain recombines TRBV19 with TRBJ2-3; TCRdb's D gene call, TRBD2, goes unchecked for lack of DNA. The CDR3 contains 15 residues. CDR1 and CDR2 (germline): LNHDA, SQIVND (reference sequence).

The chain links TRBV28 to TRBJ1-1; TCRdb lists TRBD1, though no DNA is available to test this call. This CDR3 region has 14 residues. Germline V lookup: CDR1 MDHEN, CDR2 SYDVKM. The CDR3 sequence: CASSRDRRFIEAFF.

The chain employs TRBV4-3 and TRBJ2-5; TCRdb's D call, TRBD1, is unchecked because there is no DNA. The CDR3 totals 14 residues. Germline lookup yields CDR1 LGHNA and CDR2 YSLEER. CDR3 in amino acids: CASSQDRQGETQYF.

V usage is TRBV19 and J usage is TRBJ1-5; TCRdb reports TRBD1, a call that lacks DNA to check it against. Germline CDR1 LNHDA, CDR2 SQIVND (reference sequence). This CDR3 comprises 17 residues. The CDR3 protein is CASSTFSSDRGNQPQHF.